These 27 T cell receptor beta chains came from one sample sequenced in a study of cytomegalovirus exposure and HLA in healthy donors. The PCR had 60 Vbeta and 13 Jbeta primers. The protocol was immunoSEQ multiplex PCR, while the TCRdb copy is restricted to in-frame clones and leaves out a portion. The top ten clones hold around 18% of a sample with roughly 75,000 clones, roughly 88% of them seen once. The material sequenced was PBMCs. Receptors were obtained from a man between 65 and 80 years old in good health and CMV-seropositive.

This chain uses TRBV9 with TRBJ1-2; TRBD1 aligns across 7 bases. V lost 0 bases, J lost 5 bases, and 4 bases stayed unmatched. The CDR3 is 14 amino acids. Germline loops: CDR1 SGDLS, CDR2 YYNGEE. In DNA, the CDR3 is TGTGCCAGCAGCGTAGGCGGACAGGATTATGGCTACACCTTC. Protein sequence: CASSVGGQDYGYTF.

This clone was seen more than once but under ten times. The genes are TRBV5-4 and TRBJ1-2; 11 bases map to TRBD1. Per the germline V gene, CDR1 is SGHNT and CDR2 is YYREEE (reference sequence). V lost 2 bases to trimming and J lost 4 bases; unmatched junction nucleotides: 4. CDR3 size: 15 residues. CDR3 DNA sequence: TGTGCCAGCAGCTTCCGGGACAGGGGGGGCTATGGCTACACCTTC. It specifies CASSFRDRGGYGYTF.

As regards this clone: The sample carries other DNA sequences with the same CDR3. The gene calls are TRBV9 and TRBJ1-1; D gene unclear. Per germline, CDR1 SGDLS and CDR2 YYNGEE. CDR3 length equals 13 residues. The ends were cut back, 0 bases at V and 0 bases at J, with 3 bases in the middle. The CDR3 loop reads CASSVDLNTEAFF. Here the CDR3 DNA reads TGTGCCAGCAGCGTAGACTTGAACACTGAAGCTTTCTTT. The entire variable domain, with the rest obtained from reference TRBV9 and TRBJ1-1, is as follows: DSGVTQTPKHLITATGQRVTLRCSPRSGDLSVYWYQQSLDQGLQFLIQYYNGEERAKGNILERFSAQQFPDLHSELNLSSLELGDSALYFCASSVDLNTEAFFGQGTRLTVV.

Only a few counts were recorded for this clone. The chain links TRBV7-9 to TRBJ1-2; TRBD1 matches at 10 bases. With 3 bases clipped from V and 8 bases from J, the junction kept 9 bases outside the gene matches. The CDR3 has 15 residues. Germline CDR1 is SEHNR and CDR2 is FQNEAQ (reference sequence). The CDR3: CASSLATGGSVGYTF. CDR3 sequence (DNA): TGTGCCAGCAGCTTGGCGACAGGGGGCAGCGTCGGCTACACCTTC. The full variable domain, completed using reference TRBV7-9 and TRBJ1-2, is DTGVSQNPRHKITKRGQNVTFRCDPISEHNRLYWYRQTLGQGPEFLTYFQNEAQLEKSRLLSDRFSAERPKGSFSTLEIQRTEQGDSAMYLCASSLATGGSVGYTFGSGTRLTVV.

The chain joins TRBV6-5 to TRBJ1-4; TRBD1 agrees at 10 bases. The germline gives CDR1 MNHEY, CDR2 SVGAGI. J was trimmed by 5 bases and V by 10 bases; bases with no gene match: 4. CDR3 length: 13 residues. CDR3 sequence (DNA): TGTGCCACGGGGGGACAGGGGAATGAAAAACTGTTTTTT. Its protein product is CATGGQGNEKLFF.

CDR3 coding DNA: TGTGCCAGCAGCTGGAGGGTTTATAGCAATCAGCCCCAGCATTTT. It is translated as CASSWRVYSNQPQHF. This chain links TRBV5-8 with TRBJ1-5; no definite D call. V lost 3 bases, J lost 0 bases, and 10 bases lay in between. Germline V gene data show CDR1 as SGHTS and CDR2 as YDEGEE. This CDR3 contains 15 residues.

V and J are TRBV10-2 and TRBJ1-1; 9 bases fit TRBD1. The CDR3 loop spans 13 amino acids. The V gene end was trimmed by 10 bases and the J gene end by 1 base; junction bases not matched to a gene: 4. Germline V gene data show CDR1 as WSHSY and CDR2 as SAAADI. This CDR3 reads CATTDRGNTEAFF. In nucleotides, the CDR3 is TGCGCCACGACGGACAGGGGGAACACTGAAGCTTTCTTT.

Comments on this clone: This CDR3 is also generated by other DNA sequences in the sample. The chain joins TRBV7-2 to TRBJ2-7, with a weak D call TRBD1 (6 bases). Trimming removed 5 bases from V and 2 bases from J, with 16 bases in between. Germline V CDR1 and CDR2: SGHTA, FQGNSA. This CDR3 comprises 15 residues. The CDR3 region is CASSRPGTGTYEQYF. In DNA, the CDR3 is TGTGCCAGCAGCCGCCCCGGCACAGGGACCTACGAGCAGTACTTC. The full variable domain, its missing parts supplied by reference TRBV7-2 and TRBJ2-7, is GAGVSQSPSNKVTEKGKDVELRCDPISGHTALYWYRQSLGQGLEFLIYFQGNSAPDKSGLPSDRFSAERTGGSVSTLTIQRTQQEDSAVYLCASSRPGTGTYEQYFGPGTRLTVT.

The rearrangement links TRBV19 to TRBJ1-5; TRBD1 is a possible D gene (6 bases). The CDR3 runs 15 residues. The germline CDR1 and CDR2 sequences are LNHDA and SQIVND (reference sequence). V dropped 2 bases and J dropped 2 bases, with 10 bases sitting between them. The CDR3 sequence is CASSIYPGGNQPQHF. Here the CDR3 DNA reads TGTGCCAGTAGTATATATCCAGGGGGCAATCAGCCCCAGCATTTT. The full variable domain, rest sourced from reference TRBV19 and TRBJ1-5, is DGGITQSPKYLFRKEGQNVTLSCEQNLNHDAMYWYRQDPGQGLRLIYYSQIVNDFQKGDIAEGYSVSREKKESFPLTVTSAQKNPTAFYLCASSIYPGGNQPQHFGDGTRLSIL.

This clone was recorded only once. The chain couples TRBV29-1 to TRBJ2-7; 8 bases align to TRBD1. The germline gives CDR1 SQVTM, CDR2 ANQGSEA. CDR3 size: 13 residues. V lost 4 bases and J lost 2; bases outside the gene matches: 4. The CDR3 DNA reads TGCAGCGTTGCCGGACAGGGAGCCTACGAGCAGTACTTC. It specifies CSVAGQGAYEQYF.

This sequence joins TRBV5-8 and TRBJ1-1; no firm D call. Germline-derived CDR1 and CDR2 are SGHTS and YDEGEE. The V end was cut by 3 bases, the J end by 6 bases, with 12 bases between. The CDR3 is made up of 13 amino acids. The CDR3 spells CASSSPPGSEAFF. In DNA form, the CDR3 reads TGTGCCAGCAGCTCCCCCCCGGGGTCTGAAGCTTTCTTT.

This chain joins TRBV28 and TRBJ2-5, with 8 nucleotides matching TRBD1. V was clipped by 7 bases and J by 2 bases; unmatched bases: 9. Germline V gene data show CDR1 as MDHEN and CDR2 as SYDVKM. The CDR3 has 15 amino acids. In DNA, the CDR3 is TGTGCCAGCAACCCAGTCGACAGGGGACAAGAGACCCAGTACTTC. Its protein is CASNPVDRGQETQYF.

As for this clone: Other DNA sequences in the sample encode the same CDR3. V usage is TRBV6-5 and J usage is TRBJ1-3; 7 positions match TRBD1. V was clipped by 4 bases and J by 0 bases; unmatched bases: 0. CDR3 length: 14 residues. Germline V lookup: CDR1 MNHEY, CDR2 SVGAGI. This chain's CDR3 is CASSSGGSGNTIYF. The CDR3 coding sequence is TGTGCCAGCAGTTCAGGGGGCTCTGGAAACACCATATATTTT.

The gene calls are TRBV7-9 and TRBJ2-3; 7 bases agree with TRBD2. The CDR3 extends over 18 amino acids. V was clipped by 5 bases and J by 3 bases; unmatched bases: 17. Germline V gene lookup returns CDR1 SEHNR and CDR2 FQNEAQ (reference sequence). CDR3 region: CASSPQFGTINLTDTQYF. The CDR3, as DNA: TGTGCCAGCAGCCCCCAGTTCGGGACTATTAACCTGACAGATACGCAGTATTTT.

The genes are TRBV14 and TRBJ1-5, with D tentatively TRBD1 (5 bases). Germline V gives CDR1 SGHDN, CDR2 FVKESK. V lost 5 bases to trimming and J lost 10 bases, with 12 bases between them. The CDR3 is 12 amino acids. The CDR3 DNA sequence: TGTGCCAGCAGCTCGGGGGACCAACCCCAGCATTTT. Its translation is CASSSGDQPQHF.

V is TRBV7-2 and J is TRBJ2-1, with D uncertain. The V end lost 5 bases, the J end lost 7 bases, and 12 bases lay between the germline ends. This CDR3 has 13 amino acids. Germline CDR1 is SGHTA and CDR2 is FQGNSA. As DNA, the CDR3 is TGTGCCAGCAGCCAGCTCAACAGAAATGAGCAGTTCTTC. This encodes CASSQLNRNEQFF.

The chain couples TRBV6-1 to TRBJ2-6; the match to TRBD1 covers 7 bases. Trimming at V came to 4 bases and at J to 0 bases, leaving 15 bases not matched to a gene. Germline V gene sequence: CDR1 MNHNS, CDR2 SASEGT. CDR3 size: 20 residues. The CDR3 sequence is CASSVSLPGQLFSGANVLTF. CDR3 coding DNA: TGTGCCAGCAGTGTCTCCTTACCGGGACAGCTCTTCTCTGGGGCCAACGTCCTGACTTTC.

J is TRBJ1-3 and V is TRBV7-9; D is ambiguous. Germline V gives CDR1 SEHNR, CDR2 FQNEAQ (reference sequence). V shed 0 bases and J shed 4 bases, with 7 bases lying between them. The CDR3 is 14 residues long. CDR3 amino acids: CASSLAGGGNTIYF. The CDR3, as DNA: TGTGCCAGCAGCTTAGCGGGCGGGGGAAACACCATATATTTT.

The chain links TRBV5-8 to TRBJ2-2; tentatively, D is TRBD2 (6 bases). CDR3 length: 15 amino acids. Trimming shortened V by 4 bases and J by 3 bases, and 13 bases separated the two germline ends. CDR1 is SGHTS, CDR2 YDEGEE, per germline. This CDR3 is CASSAGLPYTGELFF. The CDR3 DNA sequence: TGTGCCAGCAGCGCCGGACTACCTTACACCGGGGAGCTGTTTTTT.

The chain recombines TRBV7-2 with TRBJ2-7; TRBD2 is a possible D gene (5 bases). CDR3 length: 13 amino acids. Germline assignment: CDR1 SGHTA and CDR2 FQGNSA. V shed 3 bases and J shed 2 bases, with 8 bases lying between them. For the CDR3, the DNA is TGTGCCAGCAGCTTCCAGCGGCCCTACGAGCAGTACTTC. Its protein product is CASSFQRPYEQYF.

Of note for this clone: The sample carries other DNA sequences with the same CDR3. This sequence joins TRBV27 and TRBJ1-6, with TRBD1 matching over 8 bases. Trimming at V came to 0 bases and at J to 9 bases, leaving 4 bases not matched to a gene. CDR1 MNHEY and CDR2 SMNVEV come from the germline V gene (reference sequence). This CDR3 spans 15 amino acids. The CDR3 spells CASSLSGQGTSPLHF. The CDR3 DNA reads TGTGCCAGCAGTTTATCAGGACAGGGAACTTCACCCCTCCACTTT.

Of note for this clone: At one of its ends the junction is not consistent with the germline gene, which may arise from a read error. The chain employs TRBV7-7 and TRBJ2-1, with D perhaps matching TRBD1 (5 bases). The CDR3 contains 15 residues. The germline gives CDR1 SSHAT, CDR2 FNYEAQ (reference sequence). The CDR3 loop is CASSPSLGLGNEQFF. The CDR3 DNA is TGTGCTAGCAGCCCATCGCTGGGGCTGGGGAATGAGCAGTTCTTC.

The V call is TRBV6-5, the J call TRBJ1-4, with D possibly matching TRBD1 (6 bases). The germline gives CDR1 MNHEY, CDR2 SVGAGI. Trimming left V 2 bases short and J 7 bases short, with 14 bases between. The CDR3 sequence is 15 residues long. CDR3 DNA: TGTGCCAGCAGTTACAGCGGGGGGCCGGGTGAAAAACTGTTTTTT. Translated, it gives CASSYSGGPGEKLFF.

In this sample, this clone turned up once. The chain joins TRBV28 to TRBJ1-2, with no clear D. With 2 bases removed from V and 4 bases from J, the gap between germline ends came to 11 bases. The CDR3 is made up of 14 amino acids. CDR1 and CDR2 (germline): MDHEN, SYDVKM. The CDR3 region is CASSLPPYSYGYTF. CDR3 sequence (DNA): TGTGCCAGCAGTTTACCCCCTTACTCCTATGGCTACACCTTC.

This clone has a single count. The genes are TRBV30 and TRBJ2-5, with 7 bases identical to TRBD1. Germline V gene lookup returns CDR1 GTSNPN and CDR2 SVGIG (reference sequence). J was trimmed by 1 base and V by 8 bases; bases with no gene match: 1. The length of the CDR3 is 11 residues. Here the CDR3 DNA reads TGTGCCGGGGACAGCCAAGAGACCCAGTACTTC. Its protein is CAGDSQETQYF.

The chain couples TRBV6-5 to TRBJ2-5, with 9 bases lining up with TRBD1. J lost 4 bases, V lost 4 bases, and 4 bases had no gene match. The CDR3 length is 14 residues. Germline V lookup: CDR1 MNHEY, CDR2 SVGAGI. DNA of the CDR3: TGTGCCAGCAGTTCCGACAGGGGGGGAGAGACCCAGTACTTC. It translates to CASSSDRGGETQYF.

V gene TRBV6-1 combines with J gene TRBJ2-1; D not certain. This CDR3 spans 11 amino acids. V shed 4 bases and J shed 9 bases, with 7 bases lying between them. CDR1 and CDR2 (germline): MNHNS, SASEGT. CDR3 nucleotides: TGTGCCAGCAGTGGGCAGGTTGAGCAGTTCTTC. It encodes CASSGQVEQFF.